One and the same sample provided the 18 T cell receptor beta chains below, sequenced in a study of blood T cell repertoires in COVID-19. Measured with immunoSEQ multiplex PCR; TCRdb has only the in-frame clones, and not every one. The profile covers some 490,000 clones, with approximately 83% appearing a single time and 3% to 3.5% taken by the ten largest. The sequenced sample consisted of peripheral blood. These receptors were collected from a human donor in a cohort sampled during active COVID-19.

This clone appeared a single time. The V gene is TRBV30, the J gene TRBJ1-1; D not resolved. V shed 4 bases and J shed 4 bases, with 7 bases lying between them. Germline values: CDR1 GTSNPN, CDR2 SVGIG (reference sequence). The CDR3 has 11 residues. The CDR3 coding sequence is TGTGCCTGGATCGGGATCACTGAAGCTTTCTTT. This sequence encodes CAWIGITEAFF.

The rearrangement uses TRBV30 and TRBJ2-7, with a weak D call TRBD2 (6 bases). Trimming stripped 2 bases from V and 5 bases from J, with 7 bases between. There are 11 residues in the CDR3. CDR1 is GTSNPN and CDR2 is SVGIG in the germline V gene (reference sequence). The CDR3 sequence: CAWSRRDEQYF. For the CDR3, the DNA is TGTGCCTGGAGTAGGAGGGACGAGCAGTACTTC.

The chain couples TRBV5-1 to TRBJ1-3; the match to TRBD1 covers 9 bases. The germline CDR1 and CDR2 sequences are SGHRS and YFSETQ. The CDR3 loop spans 17 amino acids. V lost 1 base to trimming and J lost 3 bases; unmatched junction nucleotides: 8. The CDR3 nucleotides are TGCGCCAGCAGCTTGCTTGTTGGGACAGGGTTTGGAAACACCATATATTTT. Its translation is CASSLLVGTGFGNTIYF. The variable domain in full, completed from reference TRBV5-1 and TRBJ1-3, reads KAGVTQTPRYLIKTRGQQVTLSCSPISGHRSVSWYQQTPGQGLQFLFEYFSETQRNKGNFPGRFSGRQFSNSRSEMNVSTLELGDSALYLCASSLLVGTGFGNTIYFGEGSWLTVV.

The chain has TRBV7-3 and TRBJ2-7; TRBD1 matches at 9 bases. CDR1 is SGHTA and CDR2 is FQGTGA in the germline V gene. This CDR3 contains 15 residues. J lost 5 bases, V lost 4 bases, and 9 bases had no gene match. The DNA for the CDR3 is TGTGCCAGCAGCTCAACCCGGACAGGGGCGGACGAGCAGTACTTC. Amino acids: CASSSTRTGADEQYF.

The chain uses TRBV6-6 and TRBJ1-5; a weak D match, TRBD1 (5 bases). The CDR3 has 14 amino acids. V lost 0 bases and J lost 5, with 8 bases in between. The germline V gene encodes CDR1 MNHNY and CDR2 SVGAGI (reference sequence). CDR3 in DNA: TGTGCCAGCAGTTACTCGGAGGGGTATCAGCCCCAGCATTTT. This translates into CASSYSEGYQPQHF.

A note on this clone: Other DNA sequences in the same sample also yield this CDR3. The chain recombines TRBV6-5 with TRBJ2-2, with D maybe TRBD1 (6 bases). Trimming removed 4 bases from V and 2 bases from J, with 11 bases in between. CDR1 and CDR2 (germline): MNHEY, SVGAGI. This CDR3 region has 15 residues. CDR3 bases: TGTGCCAGCAGTTCGGGGACATTAAACACCGGGGAGCTGTTTTTT. Its translation is CASSSGTLNTGELFF.

The J gene is TRBJ1-3, the V gene TRBV7-8; 8 nucleotides agree with TRBD1. Germline loops: CDR1 SGHVS, CDR2 FQNEAQ. The CDR3 sequence is 16 residues long. With 1 base clipped from V and 4 bases from J, the junction kept 6 bases outside the gene matches. This chain's CDR3 is CASSLGNRGFGNTIYF. The DNA of the CDR3 is TGTGCCAGCAGCTTAGGAAACAGGGGGTTCGGAAACACCATATATTTT.

The chain carries TRBV7-2 and TRBJ2-5; the match to TRBD2 covers 7 bases. The CDR3 extends over 14 amino acids. The V and J ends lost 3 bases and 5 bases, in that order; junction bases with no gene match: 6. Germline V gene data show CDR1 as SGHTA and CDR2 as FQGNSA. The CDR3 sequence: CASSFASGTETQYF. The CDR3 region has the DNA TGTGCCAGCAGCTTCGCGAGCGGGACGGAGACCCAGTACTTC. The full variable domain, completed using reference TRBV7-2 and TRBJ2-5, is GAGVSQSPSNKVTEKGKDVELRCDPISGHTALYWYRQSLGQGLEFLIYFQGNSAPDKSGLPSDRFSAERTGGSVSTLTIQRTQQEDSAVYLCASSFASGTETQYFGPGTRLLVL.

V and J are TRBV5-4 and TRBJ2-3; the D gene is possibly TRBD2 (5 bases). Trimming removed 1 base from V and 2 bases from J, with 11 bases in between. The V gene's germline CDR1 is SGHNT and CDR2 YYREEE (reference sequence). CDR3 size: 15 residues. CDR3 in amino acids: CASSLQQRNTDTQYF. DNA for the CDR3: TGTGCCAGCAGCTTGCAGCAGCGGAACACAGATACGCAGTATTTT.

This clone was observed a handful of times. J is TRBJ2-7 and V is TRBV15, with a tentative D call TRBD1 (6 bases). Trimming took off 0 bases at V and 4 bases at J, with 13 bases between the two ends. CDR1 LNHNV and CDR2 YYDKDF come from the germline V gene (reference sequence). The CDR3 has 15 residues. The CDR3 region is CATSREDTGQYEQYF. In DNA form, the CDR3 reads TGTGCCACCAGCAGAGAAGATACAGGGCAGTACGAGCAGTACTTC.

This rearrangement joins TRBV9 to TRBJ2-3; possibly TRBD1 for D (5 bases). There are 14 residues in the CDR3. CDR1 SGDLS and CDR2 YYNGEE come from the germline V gene. V gave up 4 bases and J gave up 0 bases, with 9 bases separating them. CDR3 sequence: CASSTRQSTDTQYF. CDR3 nucleotides: TGTGCCAGCAGCACCCGACAGAGCACAGATACGCAGTATTTT.

The chain recombines TRBV7-6 with TRBJ1-2, with 9 bases lining up with TRBD1. After removal of 4 bases from V and 4 bases from J, the junction contained 7 bases not matched to a gene. The CDR3 has 15 amino acids. Looked up from germline, CDR1 is SGHVS and CDR2 is FNYEAQ. The CDR3 nucleotides are TGTGCCAGCAGCTCCGGACAGGGGCGTTCCTATGGCTACACCTTC. It translates to CASSSGQGRSYGYTF.

This clone came up a few times. The chain uses TRBV20-1 and TRBJ2-5; D is unresolved. CDR1 is DFQATT, CDR2 SNEGSKA, per germline (reference sequence). V lost 7 bases and J lost 1, with 7 bases in between. The CDR3 contains 11 residues. CDR3 residues: CSGQVQETQYF. Here the CDR3 DNA reads TGCAGTGGACAAGTCCAAGAGACCCAGTACTTC.

The chain uses TRBV30 and TRBJ1-4, with TRBD1 as a possible D gene (5 bases). Trimming removed 5 bases at V and 0 bases at J, with 13 bases between. Germline CDR1 is GTSNPN and CDR2 is SVGIG (reference sequence). The CDR3 has 15 amino acids. CDR3 amino acids: CAWGLGGATNEKLFF. CDR3 nucleotide sequence: TGTGCCTGGGGCCTTGGGGGGGCAACTAATGAAAAACTGTTTTTT.

This chain joins TRBV5-6 and TRBJ1-1; no definite D call. Per germline, CDR1 SGHDT and CDR2 YYEEEE. The CDR3 totals 14 residues. V was clipped by 0 bases and J by 1 base, with 7 bases between them. In DNA form, the CDR3 reads TGTGCCAGCAGCTTGGGGCAGAAGAACACTGAAGCTTTCTTT. This gives the protein CASSLGQKNTEAFF.

The CDR3 nucleotides read TGTGCCAGCAGCTTGGCCAGGGGGCCTTACTCTGGGGCCAACGTCCTGACTTTC. This sequence encodes CASSLARGPYSGANVLTF. V usage is TRBV5-4 and J usage is TRBJ2-6; 8 nucleotides align to TRBD1. Germline V CDR1 and CDR2: SGHNT, YYREEE (reference sequence). The CDR3 has 18 residues. Trimming took 0 bases from V and 0 from J; bases not matched to a gene: 5.

The gene calls are TRBV9 and TRBJ2-2; TRBD2 aligns across 16 bases. The CDR3 is 18 amino acids. V gave up 4 bases and J gave up 4 bases; unmatched junction bases: 7. CDR1 SGDLS and CDR2 YYNGEE come from the germline V gene. The CDR3 coding sequence is TGTGCCAGCAGCCCGGGACTAGCGGGAGGGCCCGTCACCGGGGAGCTGTTTTTT. Translation gives CASSPGLAGGPVTGELFF.

The chain uses TRBV5-4 and TRBJ1-1; tentative D call: TRBD1 (6 bases). The CDR3 loop spans 12 amino acids. From germline, CDR1 is SGHNT and CDR2 YYREEE (reference sequence). Trimming removed 2 bases at V and 8 bases at J, with 10 bases between. CDR3 protein: CASSLVRGEAFF. As DNA, the CDR3 is TGTGCCAGCAGCTTAGTCAGGGGCGAAGCTTTCTTT.